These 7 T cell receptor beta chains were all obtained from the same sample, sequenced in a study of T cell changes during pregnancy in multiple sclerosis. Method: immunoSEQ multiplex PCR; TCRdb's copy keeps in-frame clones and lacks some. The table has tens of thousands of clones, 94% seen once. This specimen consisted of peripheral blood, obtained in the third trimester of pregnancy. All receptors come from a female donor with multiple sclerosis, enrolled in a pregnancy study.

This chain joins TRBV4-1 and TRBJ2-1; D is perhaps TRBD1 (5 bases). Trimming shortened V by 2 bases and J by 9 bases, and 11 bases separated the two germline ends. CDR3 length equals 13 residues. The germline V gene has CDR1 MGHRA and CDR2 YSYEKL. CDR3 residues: CASSQIQGGEQFF. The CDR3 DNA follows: TGCGCCAGCAGCCAAATCCAGGGTGGTGAGCAGTTCTTC.

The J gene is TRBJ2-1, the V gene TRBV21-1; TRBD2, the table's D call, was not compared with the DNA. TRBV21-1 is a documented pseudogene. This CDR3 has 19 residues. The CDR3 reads CASSKAGISGKGVGNEQFF. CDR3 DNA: TGTGCCAGCAGCAAAGCGGGGATTAGCGGGAAGGGGGTAGGCAATGAGCAGTTCTTC.

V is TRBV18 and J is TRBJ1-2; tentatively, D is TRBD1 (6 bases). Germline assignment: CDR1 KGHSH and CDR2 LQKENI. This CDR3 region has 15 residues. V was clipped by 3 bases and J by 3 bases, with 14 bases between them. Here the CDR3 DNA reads TGTGCCAGCTCACCCCTCGGGGGGGCGGACTATGGCTACACCTTC. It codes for CASSPLGGADYGYTF.

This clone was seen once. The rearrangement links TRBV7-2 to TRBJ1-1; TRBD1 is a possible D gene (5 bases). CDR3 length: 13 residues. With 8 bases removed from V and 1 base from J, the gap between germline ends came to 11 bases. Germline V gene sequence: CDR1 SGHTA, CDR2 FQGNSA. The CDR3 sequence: CASHQGSNTEAFF. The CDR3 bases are TGTGCCAGCCACCAGGGATCGAACACTGAAGCTTTCTTT.

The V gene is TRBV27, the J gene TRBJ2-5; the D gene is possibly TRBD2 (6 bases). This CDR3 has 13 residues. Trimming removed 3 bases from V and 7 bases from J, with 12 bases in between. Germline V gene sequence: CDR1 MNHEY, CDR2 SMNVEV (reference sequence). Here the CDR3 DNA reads TGTGCCAGCAGTTTTCGACTAGGTGCGACCCAGTACTTC. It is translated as CASSFRLGATQYF.

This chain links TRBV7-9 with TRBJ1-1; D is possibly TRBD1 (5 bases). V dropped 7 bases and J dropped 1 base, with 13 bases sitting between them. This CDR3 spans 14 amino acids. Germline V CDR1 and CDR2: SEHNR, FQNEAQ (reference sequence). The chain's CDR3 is CASTVGGGNTEAFF. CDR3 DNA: TGTGCCAGCACCGTTGGGGGGGGGAACACTGAAGCTTTCTTT. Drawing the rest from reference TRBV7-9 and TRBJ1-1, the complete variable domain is DTGVSQNPRHKITKRGQNVTFRCDPISEHNRLYWYRQTLGQGPEFLTYFQNEAQLEKSRLLSDRFSAERPKGSFSTLEIQRTEQGDSAMYLCASTVGGGNTEAFFGQGTRLTVV.

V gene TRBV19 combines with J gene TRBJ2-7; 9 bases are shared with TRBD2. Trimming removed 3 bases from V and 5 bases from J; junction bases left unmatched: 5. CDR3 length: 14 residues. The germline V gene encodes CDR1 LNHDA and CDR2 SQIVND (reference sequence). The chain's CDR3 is CASSIGGRAHEQYF. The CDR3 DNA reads TGTGCCAGTAGTATCGGCGGGAGGGCCCACGAGCAGTACTTC.